The text below deals with one T cell receptor (beta chain). The assay was immunoSEQ multiplex PCR, and TCRdb's table has in-frame clones only and misses some. The sample lists roughly 57,000 clones; roughly 94% were seen once. V trimming: 4 bases; J trimming: 7 bases; junction bases outside the gene matches: 4. Germline V CDR1 and CDR2: SNHLY, FYNNEI. The length of the CDR3 is 14 residues. This entry belongs to a study of preoperative IRX-2 immunotherapy in early breast cancer. As to treatment: preoperative locoregional IRX-2 cytokine immunotherapy. Samples came from a phase Ib trial of preoperative locoregional IRX-2 cytokine immunotherapy.

This sequence originates from a human donor with breast cancer. The rearrangement joins TRBV2 to TRBJ2-4; 10 bases are a match to TRBD1. Sample collection was performed from a patient treated with IRX-2 immunotherapy. CDR3 bases: TGTGCCAGCAGTGGGACAGGGGGGGGGAACATTCAGTACTTC. This translates into CASSGTGGGNIQYF.